Listed below are T cell receptor beta chains from one sample, sequenced in a study of siplizumab effects on memory and regulatory T cells. Sequencing was performed with immunoSEQ multiplex PCR; in TCRdb, only in-frame clones are kept and a portion is missing. The table records some 120,000 clones, less than 95% of them present only once. Sequencing was performed on non-Treg CD4+ T cells sorted from blood. These receptors were obtained from a human donor in good health. CDR3s include the opening cysteine and the closing phenylalanine or tryptophan. The D gene is left open where the match is weak. Rows give clone size only sometimes, using once, few, many, or a class for an expanded clone.

d_gene: -
j_gene: TRBJ1-1
v_gene: TRBV27
abundance: -
CDR3nt: TGTGCCAGCAGTTTAGAACCCGGACAGTTTGAAGCTTTCTTT
CDR3aa: CASSLEPGQFEAFF

d_gene: TRBD2
j_gene: TRBJ2-5
v_gene: TRBV19
abundance: -
CDR3nt: TGTGCCAGTAGTTCCTGGACTAGCGGGCAGAAAGAGACCCAGTACTTC
CDR3aa: CASSSWTSGQKETQYF

d_gene: -
j_gene: TRBJ1-1
v_gene: TRBV5-4
abundance: once
CDR3nt: TGTGCCAGCAGTTTTCAGGGCGAGAGAGCTGAAGCTTTCTTT
CDR3aa: CASSFQGERAEAFF

d_gene: -
j_gene: TRBJ2-7
v_gene: TRBV5-4
abundance: -
CDR3nt: TGTGCCAGCAGCGCCAGGAGCACCTCCTACGAGCAGTACTTC
CDR3aa: CASSARSTSYEQYF

d_gene: -
j_gene: TRBJ2-3
v_gene: TRBV7-2
abundance: -
CDR3nt: TGTGCCAGCAGCTTCGGATTGGATACGCAGTATTTT
CDR3aa: CASSFGLDTQYF

d_gene: TRBD2
j_gene: TRBJ2-7
v_gene: TRBV4-1
abundance: -
CDR3nt: TGCGCCAGCAGCCAACCAGCGGGAGCATGGAACGAGCAGTACTTC
CDR3aa: CASSQPAGAWNEQYF

d_gene: -
j_gene: TRBJ2-2
v_gene: TRBV19
abundance: -
CDR3nt: TGTGCCAGTAGTATCCCCAGGGGCACCGGGGAGCTGTTTTTT
CDR3aa: CASSIPRGTGELFF

d_gene: -
j_gene: TRBJ1-3
v_gene: TRBV12-5
abundance: -
CDR3nt: TGTGCTAGTGGTACGAGCGGGGGGACTGGAAACACCATATATTTT
CDR3aa: CASGTSGGTGNTIYF

d_gene: TRBD2
j_gene: TRBJ2-7
v_gene: TRBV5-1
abundance: -
CDR3nt: TGCGCCAGCAGCTTTCTTAGCGGGAACTACGAGCAGTACTTC
CDR3aa: CASSFLSGNYEQYF

d_gene: TRBD1
j_gene: TRBJ1-1
v_gene: TRBV7-2
abundance: -
CDR3nt: TGTGCCAGTCGGGTGAACAGGGGATTGGAAGCTTTCTTT
CDR3aa: CASRVNRGLEAFF

d_gene: -
j_gene: TRBJ1-5
v_gene: TRBV7-6
abundance: -
CDR3nt: TGTGCCAGCAGCTTGGGGGGGGTGGGCAATCAGCCCCAGCATTTT
CDR3aa: CASSLGGVGNQPQHF

d_gene: -
j_gene: TRBJ1-1
v_gene: TRBV2
abundance: once
CDR3nt: TGTGCCAGCAGTGACTGGGTAAACACTGAAGCTTTCTTT
CDR3aa: CASSDWVNTEAFF